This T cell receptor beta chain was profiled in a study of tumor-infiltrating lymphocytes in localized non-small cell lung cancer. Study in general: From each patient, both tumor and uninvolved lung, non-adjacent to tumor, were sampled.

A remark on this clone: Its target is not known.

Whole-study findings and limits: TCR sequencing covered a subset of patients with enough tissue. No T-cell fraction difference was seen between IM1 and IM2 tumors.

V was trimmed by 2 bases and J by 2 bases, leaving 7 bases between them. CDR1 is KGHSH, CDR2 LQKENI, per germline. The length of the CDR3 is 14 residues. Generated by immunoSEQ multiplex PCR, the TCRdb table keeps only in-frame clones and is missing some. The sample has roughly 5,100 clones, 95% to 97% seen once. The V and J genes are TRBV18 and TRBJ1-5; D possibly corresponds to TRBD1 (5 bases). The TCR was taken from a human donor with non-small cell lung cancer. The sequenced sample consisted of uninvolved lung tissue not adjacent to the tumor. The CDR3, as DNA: TGTGCCAGCTCACCAGAAGGGGGCAATCAGCCCCAGCATTTT. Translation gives CASSPEGGNQPQHF.